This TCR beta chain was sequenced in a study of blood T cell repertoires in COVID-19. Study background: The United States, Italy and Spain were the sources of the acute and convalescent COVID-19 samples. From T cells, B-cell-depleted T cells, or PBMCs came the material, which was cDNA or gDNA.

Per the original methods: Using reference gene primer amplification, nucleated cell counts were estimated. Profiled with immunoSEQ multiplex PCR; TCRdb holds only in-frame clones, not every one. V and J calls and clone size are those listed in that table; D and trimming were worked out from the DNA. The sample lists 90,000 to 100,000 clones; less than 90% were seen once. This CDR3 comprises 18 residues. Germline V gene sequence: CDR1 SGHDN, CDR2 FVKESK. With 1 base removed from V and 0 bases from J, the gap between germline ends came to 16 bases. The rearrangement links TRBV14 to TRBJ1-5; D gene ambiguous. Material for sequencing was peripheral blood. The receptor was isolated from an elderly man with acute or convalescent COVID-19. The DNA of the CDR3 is TGTGCCAGCAGCCAAGCCTCCCTGGCAGGATATAGCAATCAGCCCCAGCATTTT. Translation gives CASSQASLAGYSNQPQHF.